Described below is a single TCR beta chain sequence and its context. Sequencing used immunoSEQ multiplex PCR; TCRdb keeps in-frame clones, though not all of them. The sample consists of more than 10,000 clones, 86% of them appearing once. This entry comes from a study of technical replicates of blood from several donors. This sequence was found in a human donor in good health. The sequencing sample was made of PBMCs.

CDR3 residues: CASTTGQNFHYTF. The CDR3 bases are TGTGCCAGCACCACGGGACAAAACTTTCACTACACCTTC. The chain couples TRBV2 to TRBJ1-2; possible D gene TRBD1, 6 bases. V was shortened by 7 bases and J by 10 bases, with 19 bases between the two germline ends. The germline V gene has CDR1 SNHLY and CDR2 FYNNEI. The CDR3 is 13 residues long.